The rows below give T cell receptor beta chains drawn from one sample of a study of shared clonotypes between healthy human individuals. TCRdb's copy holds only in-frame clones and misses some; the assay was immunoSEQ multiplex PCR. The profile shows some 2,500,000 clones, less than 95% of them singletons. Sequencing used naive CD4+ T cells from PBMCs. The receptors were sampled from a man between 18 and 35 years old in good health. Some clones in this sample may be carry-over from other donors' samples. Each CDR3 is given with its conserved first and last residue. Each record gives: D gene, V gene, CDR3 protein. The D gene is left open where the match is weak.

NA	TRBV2	CASSVQATSSYEQYF
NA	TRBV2	CASSDQVAQYF
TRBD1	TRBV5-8	CASSWDRGEETEAFF
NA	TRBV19	CASSAGMVVGEGYTF
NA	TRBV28	CASSSIEQFF
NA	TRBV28	CASSSPEKYSGNTIYF
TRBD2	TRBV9	CASSVGPSGSTDTQYF
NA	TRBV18	CASSPPRLTSYEQYF
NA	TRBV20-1	CSASLPIQYF
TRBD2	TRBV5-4	CASSWGGGGSYEQYF
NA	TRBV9	CASSLGTDYNEQFF
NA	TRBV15	CATSSPHRGGLLDTQYF
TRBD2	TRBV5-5	CASSISGTSGRYEQYF
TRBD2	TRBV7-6	CASSQPKGREVPGELFF
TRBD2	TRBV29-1	CSVGLAPYNEQFF
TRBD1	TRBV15	CATSRDGTGIVATEAFF
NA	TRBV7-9	CASSLASTGLVNEKLFF